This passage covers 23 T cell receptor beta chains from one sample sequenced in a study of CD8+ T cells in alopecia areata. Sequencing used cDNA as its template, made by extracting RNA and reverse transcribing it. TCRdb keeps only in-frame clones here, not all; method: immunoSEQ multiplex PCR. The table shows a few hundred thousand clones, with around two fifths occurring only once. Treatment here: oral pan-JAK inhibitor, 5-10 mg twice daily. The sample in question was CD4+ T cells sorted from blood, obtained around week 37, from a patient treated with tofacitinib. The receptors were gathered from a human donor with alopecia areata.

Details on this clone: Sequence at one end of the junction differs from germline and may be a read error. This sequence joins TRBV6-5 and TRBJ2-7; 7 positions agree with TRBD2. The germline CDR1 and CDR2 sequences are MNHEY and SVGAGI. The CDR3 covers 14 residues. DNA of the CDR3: TGTGCCAGCAGCTACTCCCGGCGGGAGTACGAGCAGTACTTC. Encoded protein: CASSYSRREYEQYF.

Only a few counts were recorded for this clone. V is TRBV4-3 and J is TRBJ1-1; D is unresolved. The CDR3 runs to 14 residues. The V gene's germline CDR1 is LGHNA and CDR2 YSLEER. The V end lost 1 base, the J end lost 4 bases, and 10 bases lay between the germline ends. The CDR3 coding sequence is TGCGCCAGCAGCCAAGCCAGAGGAGGCACTGAAGCTTTCTTT. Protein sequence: CASSQARGGTEAFF.

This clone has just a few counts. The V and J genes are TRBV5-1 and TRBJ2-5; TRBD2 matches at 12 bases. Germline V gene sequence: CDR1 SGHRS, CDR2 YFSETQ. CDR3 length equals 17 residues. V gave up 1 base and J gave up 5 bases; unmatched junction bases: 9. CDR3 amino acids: CASSLLASGRGSETQYF. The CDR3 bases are TGCGCCAGCAGCTTGTTGGCTAGCGGGAGGGGCAGTGAGACCCAGTACTTC.

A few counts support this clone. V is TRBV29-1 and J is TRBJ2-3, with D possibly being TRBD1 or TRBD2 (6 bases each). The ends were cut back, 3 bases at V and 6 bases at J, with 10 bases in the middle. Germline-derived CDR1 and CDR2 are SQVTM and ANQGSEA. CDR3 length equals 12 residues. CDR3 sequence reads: CSVENGGDTQYF. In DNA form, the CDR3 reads TGCAGCGTTGAGAACGGGGGCGATACGCAGTATTTT.

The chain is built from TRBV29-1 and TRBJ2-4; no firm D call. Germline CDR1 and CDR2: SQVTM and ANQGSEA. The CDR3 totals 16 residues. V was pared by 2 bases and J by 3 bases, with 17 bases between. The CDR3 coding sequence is TGCAGCGTTGAAAGCGTGACGGTTGAGGTCAAAAACATTCAGTACTTC. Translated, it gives CSVESVTVEVKNIQYF.

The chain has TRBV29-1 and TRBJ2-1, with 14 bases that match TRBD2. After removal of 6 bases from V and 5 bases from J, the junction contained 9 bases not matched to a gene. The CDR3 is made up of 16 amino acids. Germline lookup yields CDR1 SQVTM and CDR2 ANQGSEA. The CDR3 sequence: CSVVGTSGSFHNEQFF. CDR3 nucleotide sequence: TGCAGCGTCGTCGGGACTAGCGGGAGTTTTCACAATGAGCAGTTCTTC.

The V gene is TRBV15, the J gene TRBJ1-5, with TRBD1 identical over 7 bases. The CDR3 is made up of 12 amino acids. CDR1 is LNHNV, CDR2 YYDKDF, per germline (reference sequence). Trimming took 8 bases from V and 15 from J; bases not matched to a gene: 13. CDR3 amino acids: CATPTRGQFSHF. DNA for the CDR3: TGTGCCACCCCGACGAGGGGGCAATTCTCGCATTTT.

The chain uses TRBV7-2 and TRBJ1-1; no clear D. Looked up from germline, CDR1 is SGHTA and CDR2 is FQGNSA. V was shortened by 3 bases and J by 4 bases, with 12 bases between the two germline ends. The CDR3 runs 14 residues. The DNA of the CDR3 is TGTGCCAGCAGCTTCTCCCGGAAGGTCACTGAAGCTTTCTTT. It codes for CASSFSRKVTEAFF.

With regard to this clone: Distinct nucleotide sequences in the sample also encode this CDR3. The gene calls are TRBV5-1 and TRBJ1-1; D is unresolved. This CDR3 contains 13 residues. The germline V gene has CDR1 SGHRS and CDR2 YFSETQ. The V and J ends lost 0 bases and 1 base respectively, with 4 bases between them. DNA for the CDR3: TGCGCCAGCAGCTTGGGAGCGAACACTGAAGCTTTCTTT. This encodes CASSLGANTEAFF.

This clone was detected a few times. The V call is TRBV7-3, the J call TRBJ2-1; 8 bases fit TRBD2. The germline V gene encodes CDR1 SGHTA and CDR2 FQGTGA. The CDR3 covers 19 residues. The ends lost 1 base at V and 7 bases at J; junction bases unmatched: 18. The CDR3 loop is CASSLRRRDASREGNEQFF. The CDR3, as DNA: TGTGCCAGCAGCTTAAGACGCAGGGATGCTAGTCGGGAGGGAAATGAGCAGTTCTTC.

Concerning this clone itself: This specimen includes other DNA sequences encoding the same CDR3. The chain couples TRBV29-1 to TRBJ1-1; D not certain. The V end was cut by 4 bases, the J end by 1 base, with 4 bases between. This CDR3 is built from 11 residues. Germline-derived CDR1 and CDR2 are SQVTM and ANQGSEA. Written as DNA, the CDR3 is TGCAGCGTTGCGCGGAACACTGAAGCTTTCTTT. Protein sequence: CSVARNTEAFF.

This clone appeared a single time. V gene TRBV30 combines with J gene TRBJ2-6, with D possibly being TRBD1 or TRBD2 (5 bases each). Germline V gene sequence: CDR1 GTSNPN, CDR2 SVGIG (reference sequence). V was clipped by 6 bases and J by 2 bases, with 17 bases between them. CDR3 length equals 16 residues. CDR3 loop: CACPGPFLPGANVLTF. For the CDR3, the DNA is TGTGCCTGCCCGGGACCCTTCCTGCCTGGGGCCAACGTCCTGACTTTC. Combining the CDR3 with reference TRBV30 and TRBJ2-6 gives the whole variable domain SQTIHQWPATLVQPVGSPLSLECTVEGTSNPNLYWYRQAAGRGLQLLFYSVGIGQISSEVPQNLSASRPQDRQFILSSKKLLLSDSGFYLCACPGPFLPGANVLTFGAGSRLTVL.

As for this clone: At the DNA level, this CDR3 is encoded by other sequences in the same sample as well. The CDR3 spells CAWSSRDNQPQHF. The CDR3 nucleotides read TGTGCCTGGAGTTCCAGAGACAATCAGCCCCAGCATTTT. V and J are TRBV30 and TRBJ1-5; D remains ambiguous. The CDR3 extends over 13 amino acids. Germline-derived CDR1 and CDR2 are GTSNPN and SVGIG (reference sequence). The V end lost 2 bases, the J end lost 3 bases, and 8 bases lay between the germline ends. The entire variable domain, with the rest obtained from reference TRBV30 and TRBJ1-5, is as follows: SQTIHQWPATLVQPVGSPLSLECTVEGTSNPNLYWYRQAAGRGLQLLFYSVGIGQISSEVPQNLSASRPQDRQFILSSKKLLLSDSGFYLCAWSSRDNQPQHFGDGTRLSIL.

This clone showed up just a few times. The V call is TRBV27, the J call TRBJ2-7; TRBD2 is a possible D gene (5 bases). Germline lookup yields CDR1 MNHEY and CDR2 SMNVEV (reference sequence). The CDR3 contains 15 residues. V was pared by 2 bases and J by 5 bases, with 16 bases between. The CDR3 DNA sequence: TGTGCCAGCAGTTTACCCGAGTCTACGGAGGACGAGCAGTACTTC. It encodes CASSLPESTEDEQYF.

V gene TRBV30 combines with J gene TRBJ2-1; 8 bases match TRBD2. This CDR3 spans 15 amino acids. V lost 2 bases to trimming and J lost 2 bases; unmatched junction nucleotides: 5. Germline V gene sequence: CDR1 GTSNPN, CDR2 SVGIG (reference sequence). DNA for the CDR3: TGTGCCTGGAGTTCGATTAGCGGGACCTACAATGAGCAGTTCTTC. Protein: CAWSSISGTYNEQFF.

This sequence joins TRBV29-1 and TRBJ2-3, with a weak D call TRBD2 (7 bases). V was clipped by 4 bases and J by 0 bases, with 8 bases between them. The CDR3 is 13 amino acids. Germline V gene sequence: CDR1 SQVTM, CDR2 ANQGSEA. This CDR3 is CSVGGGSTDTQYF. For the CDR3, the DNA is TGCAGCGTTGGCGGGGGCAGCACAGATACGCAGTATTTT.

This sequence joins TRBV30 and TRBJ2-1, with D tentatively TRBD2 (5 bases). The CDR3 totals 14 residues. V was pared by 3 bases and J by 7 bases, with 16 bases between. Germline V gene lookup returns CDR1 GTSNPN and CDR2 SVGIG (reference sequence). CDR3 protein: CAWSRSVPGNEQFF. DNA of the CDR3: TGTGCCTGGAGCAGATCCGTACCGGGGAATGAGCAGTTCTTC.

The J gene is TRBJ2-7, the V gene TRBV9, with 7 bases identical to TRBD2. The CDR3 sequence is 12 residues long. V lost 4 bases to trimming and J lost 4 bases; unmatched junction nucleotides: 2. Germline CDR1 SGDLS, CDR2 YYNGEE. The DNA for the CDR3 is TGTGCCAGCAGCAGGGGAGGGTACGAGCAGTACTTC. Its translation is CASSRGGYEQYF. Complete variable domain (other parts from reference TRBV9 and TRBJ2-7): DSGVTQTPKHLITATGQRVTLRCSPRSGDLSVYWYQQSLDQGLQFLIQYYNGEERAKGNILERFSAQQFPDLHSELNLSSLELGDSALYFCASSRGGYEQYFGPGTRLTVT.

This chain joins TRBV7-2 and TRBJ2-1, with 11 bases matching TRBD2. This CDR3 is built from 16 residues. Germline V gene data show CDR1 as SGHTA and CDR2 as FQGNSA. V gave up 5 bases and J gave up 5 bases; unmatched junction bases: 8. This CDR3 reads CASSEDSGRVHNEQFF. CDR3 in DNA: TGTGCCAGCAGCGAAGATAGCGGGAGGGTCCACAATGAGCAGTTCTTC.

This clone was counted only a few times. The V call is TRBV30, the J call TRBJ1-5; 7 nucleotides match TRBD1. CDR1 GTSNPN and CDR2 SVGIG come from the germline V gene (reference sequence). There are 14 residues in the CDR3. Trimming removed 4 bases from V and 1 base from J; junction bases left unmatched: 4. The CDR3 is CAWTQGQSNQPQHF. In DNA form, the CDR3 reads TGTGCCTGGACCCAGGGACAGAGCAATCAGCCCCAGCATTTT.

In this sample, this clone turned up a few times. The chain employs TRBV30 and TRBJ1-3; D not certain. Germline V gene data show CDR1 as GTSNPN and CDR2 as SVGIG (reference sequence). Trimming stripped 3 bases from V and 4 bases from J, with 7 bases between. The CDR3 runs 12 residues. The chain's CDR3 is CAWRDAGNTIYF. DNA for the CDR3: TGTGCCTGGAGGGACGCCGGAAACACCATATATTTT.

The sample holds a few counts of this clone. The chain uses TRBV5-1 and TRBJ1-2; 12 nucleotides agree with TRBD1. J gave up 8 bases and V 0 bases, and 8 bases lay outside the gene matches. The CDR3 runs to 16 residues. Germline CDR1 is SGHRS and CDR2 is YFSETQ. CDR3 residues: CASSLASGTGGRGYTF. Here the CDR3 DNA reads TGCGCCAGCAGCTTGGCTTCCGGGACAGGGGGCCGAGGCTACACCTTC.

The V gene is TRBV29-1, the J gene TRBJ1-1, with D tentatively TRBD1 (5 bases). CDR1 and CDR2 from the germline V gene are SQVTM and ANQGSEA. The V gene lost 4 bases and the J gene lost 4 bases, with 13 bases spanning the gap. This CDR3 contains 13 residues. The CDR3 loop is CSVVSGARTEAFF. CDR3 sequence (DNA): TGCAGCGTTGTATCTGGGGCTCGCACTGAAGCTTTCTTT. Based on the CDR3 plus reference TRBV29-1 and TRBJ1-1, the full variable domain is SAVISQKPSRDICQRGTSLTIQCQVDSQVTMMFWYRQQPGQSLTLIATANQGSEATYESGFVIDKFPISRPNLTFSTLTVSNMSPEDSSIYLCSVVSGARTEAFFGQGTRLTVV.